This entry concerns a single T cell receptor (beta chain). Its specificity is not known. The sample comes from a study of T cell responses to AZD1222 COVID-19 vaccine. Across the study: Pooled in the analysis were second doses at about 4 or about 12 weeks. Study-level points and caveats: Variant regions that are unmutated are reportedly the target of nearly half of spike-specific TCRs. Just a handful of AZD1222 recipients tested seropositive at baseline. In a largely white British group with more females than males, clonal diversity was possibly underestimated.

Method: immunoSEQ multiplex PCR; TCRdb's copy keeps in-frame clones and lacks some. In the table there are about 170,000 clones, just over 90% of which are singletons. The sequence derives from an adult in good health. Sequences were derived from peripheral blood, sampled on day 0 of AZD1222 vaccination.

The CDR3 is CASSQEGGYTF. CDR3 coding DNA: TGCGCCAGCAGCCAGGAAGGGGGCTACACCTTC. The chain carries TRBV5-1 and TRBJ1-2; D uncertain. V lost 4 bases and J 8 bases, leaving 9 bases between the germline ends. The CDR3 loop spans 11 amino acids. Germline V gene lookup returns CDR1 SGHRS and CDR2 YFSETQ.